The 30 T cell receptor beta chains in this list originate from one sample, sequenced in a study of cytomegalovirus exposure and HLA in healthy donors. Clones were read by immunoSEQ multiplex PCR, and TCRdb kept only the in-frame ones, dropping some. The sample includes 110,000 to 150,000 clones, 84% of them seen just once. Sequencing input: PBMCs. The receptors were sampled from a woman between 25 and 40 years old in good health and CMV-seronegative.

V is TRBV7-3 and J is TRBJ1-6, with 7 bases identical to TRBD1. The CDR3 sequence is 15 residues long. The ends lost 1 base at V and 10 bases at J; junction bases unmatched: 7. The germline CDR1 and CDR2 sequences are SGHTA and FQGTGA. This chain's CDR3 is CASSLNRQGDSPLHF. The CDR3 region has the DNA TGTGCCAGCAGCTTAAATCGACAGGGAGACTCACCCCTCCACTTT.

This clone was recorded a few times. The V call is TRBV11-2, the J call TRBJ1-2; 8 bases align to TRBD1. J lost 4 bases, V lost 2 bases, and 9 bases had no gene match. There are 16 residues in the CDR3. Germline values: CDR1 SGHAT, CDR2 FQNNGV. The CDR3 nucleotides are TGTGCCAGCAGCTTATTAGGCAGGGGGCCTGGCTATGGCTACACCTTC. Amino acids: CASSLLGRGPGYGYTF.

The chain's CDR3 is CASRDYPNTGELFF. The CDR3 nucleotides are TGCGCCAGCAGAGACTATCCGAACACCGGGGAGCTGTTTTTT. The rearrangement links TRBV5-1 to TRBJ2-2; tentatively, D is TRBD2 (5 bases). Germline V gene lookup returns CDR1 SGHRS and CDR2 YFSETQ. This CDR3 has 14 residues. The V end lost 5 bases, the J end lost 0 bases, and 8 bases lay between the germline ends.

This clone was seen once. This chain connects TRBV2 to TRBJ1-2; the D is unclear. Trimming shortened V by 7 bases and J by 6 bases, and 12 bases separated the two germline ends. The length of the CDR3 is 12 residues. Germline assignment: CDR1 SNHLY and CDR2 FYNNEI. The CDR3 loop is CASTGTGDGYTF. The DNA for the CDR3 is TGTGCCAGCACTGGCACCGGGGATGGCTACACCTTC.

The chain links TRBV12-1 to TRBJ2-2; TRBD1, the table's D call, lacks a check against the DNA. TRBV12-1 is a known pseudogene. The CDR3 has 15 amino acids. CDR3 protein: CASSYRVSGTGELFF. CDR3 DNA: TGTGCCAGCAGCTACAGGGTCTCGGGCACCGGGGAGCTGTTTTTT.

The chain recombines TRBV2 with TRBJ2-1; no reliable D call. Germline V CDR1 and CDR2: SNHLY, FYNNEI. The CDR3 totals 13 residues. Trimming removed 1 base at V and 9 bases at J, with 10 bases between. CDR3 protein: CASSEGVWAEQFF. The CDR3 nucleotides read TGTGCCAGCAGTGAAGGGGTGTGGGCTGAGCAGTTCTTC.

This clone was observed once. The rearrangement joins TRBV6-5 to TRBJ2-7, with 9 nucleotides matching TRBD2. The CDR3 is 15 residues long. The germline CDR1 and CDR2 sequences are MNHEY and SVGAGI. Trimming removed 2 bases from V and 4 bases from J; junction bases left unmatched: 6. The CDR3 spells CASSYGRGGAYEQYF. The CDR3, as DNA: TGTGCCAGCAGTTACGGGCGGGGGGGAGCATACGAGCAGTACTTC.

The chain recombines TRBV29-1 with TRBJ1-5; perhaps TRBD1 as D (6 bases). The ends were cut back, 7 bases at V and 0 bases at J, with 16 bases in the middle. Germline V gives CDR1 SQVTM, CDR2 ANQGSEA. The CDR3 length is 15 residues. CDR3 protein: CSAWGRLYSNQPQHF. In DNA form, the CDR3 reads TGCAGCGCCTGGGGGCGGCTTTATAGCAATCAGCCCCAGCATTTT.

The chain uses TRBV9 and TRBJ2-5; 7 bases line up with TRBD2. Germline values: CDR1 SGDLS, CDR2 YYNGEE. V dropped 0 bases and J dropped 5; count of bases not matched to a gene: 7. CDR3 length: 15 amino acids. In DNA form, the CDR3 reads TGTGCCAGCAGCGTAGATCGGGGGAGGGGTGAGACCCAGTACTTC. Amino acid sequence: CASSVDRGRGETQYF.

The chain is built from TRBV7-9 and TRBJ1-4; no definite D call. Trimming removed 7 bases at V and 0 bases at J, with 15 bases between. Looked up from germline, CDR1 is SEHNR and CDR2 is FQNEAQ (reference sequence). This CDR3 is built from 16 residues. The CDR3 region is CASTATRVATNEKLFF. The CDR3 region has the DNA TGTGCCAGCACAGCCACTCGGGTTGCAACTAATGAAAAACTGTTTTTT.

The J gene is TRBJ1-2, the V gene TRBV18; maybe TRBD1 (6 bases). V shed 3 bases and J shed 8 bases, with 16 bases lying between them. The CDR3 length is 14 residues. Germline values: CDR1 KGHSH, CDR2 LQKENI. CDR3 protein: CASSPDPGAQGYTF. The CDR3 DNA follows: TGTGCCAGCTCACCTGATCCAGGGGCTCAGGGCTACACCTTC.

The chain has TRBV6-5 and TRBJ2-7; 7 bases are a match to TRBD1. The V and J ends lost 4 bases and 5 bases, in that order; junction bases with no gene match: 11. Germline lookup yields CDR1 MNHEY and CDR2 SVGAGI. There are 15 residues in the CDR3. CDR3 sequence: CASSFAPGTADEQYF. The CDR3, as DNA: TGTGCCAGCAGTTTTGCTCCCGGGACAGCGGACGAGCAGTACTTC.

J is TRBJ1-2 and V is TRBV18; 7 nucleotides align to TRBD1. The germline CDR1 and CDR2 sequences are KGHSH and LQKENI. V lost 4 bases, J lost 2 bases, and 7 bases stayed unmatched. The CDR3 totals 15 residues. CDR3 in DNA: TGTGCCAGCTCACGACCTACAGGGGAGAACTATGGCTACACCTTC. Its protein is CASSRPTGENYGYTF.

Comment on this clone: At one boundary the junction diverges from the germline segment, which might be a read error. The CDR3 loop is CAIRGTGGGRGTEAFF. Written as DNA, the CDR3 is TGTGCAATCAGGGGGACAGGGGGCGGACGGGGCACTGAAGCTTTCTTT. V gene TRBV10-3 combines with J gene TRBJ1-1, with TRBD1 matching 12 bases. This CDR3 is 16 amino acids long. Germline V gene data show CDR1 as ENHRY and CDR2 as SYGVKD.

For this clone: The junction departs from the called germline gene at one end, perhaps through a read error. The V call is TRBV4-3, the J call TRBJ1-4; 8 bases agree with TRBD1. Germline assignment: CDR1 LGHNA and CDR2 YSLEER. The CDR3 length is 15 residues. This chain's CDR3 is CASSQEDRGNEKLFF. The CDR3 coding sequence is TGCGCCAGCAGCCAGGAAGACAGGGGTAATGAAAAGCTGTTTTTT.

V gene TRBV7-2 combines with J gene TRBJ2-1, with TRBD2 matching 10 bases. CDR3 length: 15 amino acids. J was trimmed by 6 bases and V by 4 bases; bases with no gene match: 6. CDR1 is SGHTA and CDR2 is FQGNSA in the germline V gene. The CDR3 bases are TGTGCCAGCAGCTCCAGCGGGGGGGCTCCCAATGAGCAGTTCTTC. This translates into CASSSSGGAPNEQFF.

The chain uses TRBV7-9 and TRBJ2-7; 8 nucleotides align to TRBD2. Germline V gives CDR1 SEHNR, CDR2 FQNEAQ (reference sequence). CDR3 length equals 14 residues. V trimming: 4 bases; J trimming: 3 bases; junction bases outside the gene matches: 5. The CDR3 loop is CASSSTSGRYEQYF. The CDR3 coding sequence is TGTGCCAGCAGCTCAACTAGCGGCCGCTACGAGCAGTACTTC.

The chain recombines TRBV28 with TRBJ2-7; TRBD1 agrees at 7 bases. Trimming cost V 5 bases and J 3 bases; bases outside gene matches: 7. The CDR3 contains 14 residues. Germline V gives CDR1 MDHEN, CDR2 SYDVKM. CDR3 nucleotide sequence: TGTGCCAGCAGTGCTCCGGGACAGAACTACGAGCAGTACTTC. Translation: CASSAPGQNYEQYF.

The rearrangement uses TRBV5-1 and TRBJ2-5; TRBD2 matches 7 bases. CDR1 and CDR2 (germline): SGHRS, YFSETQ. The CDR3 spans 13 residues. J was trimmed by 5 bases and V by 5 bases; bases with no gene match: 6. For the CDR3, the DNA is TGCGCCAGCAGGGCCGGGGGAGGGGAGACCCAGTACTTC. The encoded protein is CASRAGGGETQYF.

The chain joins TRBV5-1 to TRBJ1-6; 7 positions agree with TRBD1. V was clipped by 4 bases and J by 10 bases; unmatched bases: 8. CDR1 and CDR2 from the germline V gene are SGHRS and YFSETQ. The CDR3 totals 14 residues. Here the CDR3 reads CASSETGVGSPLHF. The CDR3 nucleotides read TGCGCCAGCAGCGAAACAGGGGTTGGATCACCCCTCCACTTT.

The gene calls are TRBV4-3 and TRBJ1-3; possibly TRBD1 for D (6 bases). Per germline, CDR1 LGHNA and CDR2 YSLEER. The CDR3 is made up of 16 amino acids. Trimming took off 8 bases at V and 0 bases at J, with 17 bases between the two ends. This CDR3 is CASARDTGISGNTIYF. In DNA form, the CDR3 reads TGCGCCAGCGCACGGGACACAGGGATCTCTGGAAACACCATATATTTT.

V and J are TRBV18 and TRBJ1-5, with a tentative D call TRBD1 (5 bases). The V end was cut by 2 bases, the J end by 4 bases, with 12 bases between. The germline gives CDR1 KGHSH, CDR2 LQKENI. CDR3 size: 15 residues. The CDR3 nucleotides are TGTGCCAGCTCACCAACGGCAGGGTCTAATCAGCCCCAGCATTTT. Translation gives CASSPTAGSNQPQHF.

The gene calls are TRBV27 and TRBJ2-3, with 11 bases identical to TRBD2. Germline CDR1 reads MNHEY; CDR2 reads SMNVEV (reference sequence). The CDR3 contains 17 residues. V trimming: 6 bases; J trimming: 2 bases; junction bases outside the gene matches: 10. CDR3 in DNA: TGTGCCAGCAGATTGAGACTAGCGGGGTCTCTCACAGATACGCAGTATTTT. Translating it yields CASRLRLAGSLTDTQYF.

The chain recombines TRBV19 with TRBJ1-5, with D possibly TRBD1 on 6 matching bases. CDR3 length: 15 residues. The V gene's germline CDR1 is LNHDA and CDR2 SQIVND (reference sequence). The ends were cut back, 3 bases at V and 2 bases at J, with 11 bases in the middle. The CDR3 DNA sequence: TGTGCCAGTAGTATGAGCAGGGGTGGCAATCAGCCCCAGCATTTT. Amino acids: CASSMSRGGNQPQHF.

The DNA of the CDR3 is TGCGCCAGCAGCCAAGGGTTGGAGGGGATAGGTACAGATACGCAGTATTTT. It specifies CASSQGLEGIGTDTQYF. The chain combines TRBV4-3 with TRBJ2-3, with TRBD2 as a possible D gene (6 bases). Deletions cut 1 base from V and 3 bases from J, with 17 bases between. This CDR3 has 17 amino acids. From germline, CDR1 is LGHNA and CDR2 YSLEER.

The DNA for the CDR3 is TGTGCCAGCACCCGGACAGGGGGAGAGACCCAGTACTTC. This encodes CASTRTGGETQYF. This chain uses TRBV5-8 with TRBJ2-5; 10 positions match TRBD1. J gave up 4 bases and V 6 bases, and 3 bases lay outside the gene matches. CDR1 SGHTS and CDR2 YDEGEE come from the germline V gene. CDR3 length equals 13 residues. The full variable domain, its missing parts supplied by reference TRBV5-8 and TRBJ2-5, is EAGVTQSPTHLIKTRGQQATLRCSPISGHTSVYWYQQALGLGLQFLLWYDEGEERNRGNFPPRFSGRQFPNYSSELNVNALELEDSALYLCASTRTGGETQYFGPGTRLLVL.

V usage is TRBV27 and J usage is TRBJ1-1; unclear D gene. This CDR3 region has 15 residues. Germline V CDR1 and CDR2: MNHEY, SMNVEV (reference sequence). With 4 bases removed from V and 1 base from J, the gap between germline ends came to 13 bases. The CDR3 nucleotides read TGTGCCAGCAGTTACCTCGAGGGAGCGAACACTGAAGCTTTCTTT. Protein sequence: CASSYLEGANTEAFF.

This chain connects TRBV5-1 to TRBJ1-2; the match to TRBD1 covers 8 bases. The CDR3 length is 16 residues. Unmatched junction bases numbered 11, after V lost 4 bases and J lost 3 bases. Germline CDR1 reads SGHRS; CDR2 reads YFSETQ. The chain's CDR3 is CASSADRASEHYGYTF. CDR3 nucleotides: TGCGCCAGCAGCGCGGACAGGGCTAGTGAACACTATGGCTACACCTTC.

The CDR3 nucleotides read TGTGCCAGCAGCTTTAGCGGGGCGGTCCAAGAGACCCAGTACTTC. Its translation is CASSFSGAVQETQYF. The chain joins TRBV7-9 to TRBJ2-5; 8 nucleotides match TRBD2. The V and J ends lost 3 bases and 1 base, in that order; junction bases with no gene match: 4. The CDR3 is 15 amino acids. CDR1 and CDR2 (germline): SEHNR, FQNEAQ (reference sequence).

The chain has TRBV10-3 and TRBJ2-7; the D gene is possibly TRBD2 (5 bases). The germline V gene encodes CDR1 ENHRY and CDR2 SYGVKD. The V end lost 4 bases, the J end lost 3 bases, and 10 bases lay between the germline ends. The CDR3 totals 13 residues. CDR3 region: CAISVDSNYEQYF. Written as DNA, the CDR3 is TGTGCCATCAGTGTGGACTCCAACTACGAGCAGTACTTC.